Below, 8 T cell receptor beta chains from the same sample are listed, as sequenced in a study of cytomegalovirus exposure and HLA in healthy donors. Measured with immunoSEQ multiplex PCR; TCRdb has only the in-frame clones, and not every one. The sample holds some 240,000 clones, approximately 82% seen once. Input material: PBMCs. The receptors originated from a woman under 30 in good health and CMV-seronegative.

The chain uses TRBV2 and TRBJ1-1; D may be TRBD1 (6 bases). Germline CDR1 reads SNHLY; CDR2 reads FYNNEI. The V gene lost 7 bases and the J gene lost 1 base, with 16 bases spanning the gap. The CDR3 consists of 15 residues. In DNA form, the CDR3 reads TGTGCCAGCATCCCCGACGGAGGGGGGAACACTGAAGCTTTCTTT. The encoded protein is CASIPDGGGNTEAFF.

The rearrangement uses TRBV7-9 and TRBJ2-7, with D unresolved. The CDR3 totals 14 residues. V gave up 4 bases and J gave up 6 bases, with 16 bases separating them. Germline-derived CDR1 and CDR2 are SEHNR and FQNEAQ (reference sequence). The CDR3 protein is CASSYPGPVSEQYF. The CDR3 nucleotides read TGTGCCAGCAGCTACCCGGGTCCCGTTTCCGAGCAGTACTTC.

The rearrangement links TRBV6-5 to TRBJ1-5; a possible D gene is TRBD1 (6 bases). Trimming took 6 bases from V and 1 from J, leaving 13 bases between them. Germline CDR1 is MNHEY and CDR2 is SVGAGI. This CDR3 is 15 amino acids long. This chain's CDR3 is CASRSDRFSNQPQHF. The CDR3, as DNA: TGTGCCAGCAGATCGGACAGATTCAGCAATCAGCCCCAGCATTTT.

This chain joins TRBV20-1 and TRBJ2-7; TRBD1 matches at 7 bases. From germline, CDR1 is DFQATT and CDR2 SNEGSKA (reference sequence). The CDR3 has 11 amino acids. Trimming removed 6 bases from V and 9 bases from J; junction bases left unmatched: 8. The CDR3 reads CSAPTGRGQYF. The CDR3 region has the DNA TGCAGTGCACCGACAGGGCGAGGGCAGTACTTC.

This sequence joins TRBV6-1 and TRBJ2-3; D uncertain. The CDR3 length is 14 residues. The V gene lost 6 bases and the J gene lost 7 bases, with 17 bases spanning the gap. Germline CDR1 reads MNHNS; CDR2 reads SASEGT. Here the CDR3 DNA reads TGTGCCAGCAGGGTAATAGAGGTGGTGAATACGCAGTATTTT. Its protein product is CASRVIEVVNTQYF.

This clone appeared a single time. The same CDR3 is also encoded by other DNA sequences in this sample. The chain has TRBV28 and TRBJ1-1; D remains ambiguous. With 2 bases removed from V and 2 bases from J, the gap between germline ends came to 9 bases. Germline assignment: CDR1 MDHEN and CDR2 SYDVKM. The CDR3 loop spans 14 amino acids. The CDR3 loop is CASSLGQLNTEAFF. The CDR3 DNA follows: TGTGCCAGCAGTTTAGGGCAGCTCAACACTGAAGCTTTCTTT.

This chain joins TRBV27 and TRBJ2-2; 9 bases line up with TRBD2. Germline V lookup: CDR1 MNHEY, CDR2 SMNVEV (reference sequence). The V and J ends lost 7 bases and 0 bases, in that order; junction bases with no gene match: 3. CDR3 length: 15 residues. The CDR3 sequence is CASKLAGANTGELFF. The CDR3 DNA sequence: TGTGCCAGCAAATTAGCGGGAGCGAACACCGGGGAGCTGTTTTTT.

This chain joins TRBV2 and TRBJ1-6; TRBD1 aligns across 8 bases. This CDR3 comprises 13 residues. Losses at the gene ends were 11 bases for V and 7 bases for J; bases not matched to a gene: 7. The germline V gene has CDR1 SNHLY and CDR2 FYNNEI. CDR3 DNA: TGTGCCTCCCAGACAGGGGAGAATTCACCCCTCCACTTT. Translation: CASQTGENSPLHF.